A selection of T cell receptor beta chains follows, all from one sample in a study of T cell responses to AZD1222 COVID-19 vaccine. Only in-frame clones appear in the TCRdb table, and some are missing; sequencing was by immunoSEQ multiplex PCR. Of roughly 91,000 clones in the sample, roughly nine tenths were seen once. The sample was peripheral blood, taken on day 0 of AZD1222 vaccination. These receptors came from an adult in good health. Both conserved end residues are part of each CDR3. A D gene is named only where the DNA matches it firmly. Some rows mark clone size as missing; the rest say once, few, many or name a class of expanded clone.

TRBV21-1	17	-	-	TRBJ2-3	CASSPQAWASGPDTQYF	TGTGCCAGCAGCCCCCAGGCCTGGGCTAGCGGACCAGATACGCAGTATTTT
TRBV18	16	-	TRBD1	TRBJ1-2	CASSPQGMTGNGGYTF	TGTGCCAGCTCACCACAGGGTATGACAGGGAATGGCGGCTACACCTTC
TRBV6-6	14	-	-	TRBJ1-1	CASSHLGGRTEAFF	TGTGCCAGCAGCCATCTCGGGGGGCGCACTGAAGCTTTCTTT
TRBV19	17	-	-	TRBJ2-1	CASSILRGMSSYNEQFF	TGTGCCAGTAGTATCTTGCGCGGGATGAGCTCCTACAATGAGCAGTTCTTC
TRBV10-3	16	-	TRBD1	TRBJ2-3	CAIRPDRGWDPDTQYF	TGTGCCATCAGACCAGACAGGGGGTGGGATCCAGATACGCAGTATTTT
TRBV7-2	19	-	TRBD2	TRBJ2-1	CASSLDRVVGTRESNEQFF	TGTGCCAGCAGCTTAGATCGGGTTGTAGGGACTAGGGAGTCCAATGAGCAGTTCTTC
TRBV29-1	10	-	-	TRBJ1-1	CSVGTVEAFF	TGCAGCGTTGGAACAGTTGAAGCTTTCTTT
TRBV9	16	-	TRBD1	TRBJ1-3	CASSDRTGEGQNTIYF	TGTGCCAGCAGCGACAGGACAGGGGAGGGCCAAAACACCATATATTTT
TRBV24-1	20	-	TRBD2	TRBJ2-2	CATSDPKTGTSGRATGELFF	TGTGCCACCAGTGACCCGAAGACCGGGACTAGCGGGAGGGCCACCGGGGAGCTGTTTTTT
TRBV12-5	12	-	-	TRBJ2-3	CAGSKGTDTQYF	TGTGCTGGGTCCAAGGGGACAGATACGCAGTATTTT
TRBV4-1	11	-	-	TRBJ1-2	CASSQGYRVEF	TGCGCCAGCAGCCAAGGTTATCGAGTGGAGTTC
TRBV5-6	13	-	-	TRBJ2-7	CASSLQGYYEQYF	TGTGCCAGCAGCTTGCAGGGGTACTACGAGCAGTACTTC
TRBV2	17	-	-	TRBJ1-6	CASSSGTHFGTNSPLHF	TGTGCCAGCAGTTCCGGGACACACTTTGGGACAAATTCACCCCTCCACTTT
TRBV7-8	16	-	TRBD2	TRBJ2-5	CASSRFEREVQETQYF	TGTGCCAGCAGCCGTTTTGAGCGGGAGGTCCAAGAGACCCAGTACTTC
TRBV12-3/TRBV12-4	12	-	-	TRBJ2-5	CASSVSLETQYF	TGTGCCAGCAGTGTAAGCTTAGAGACCCAGTACTTC
TRBV3-1/TRBV3-2	17	-	-	TRBJ2-1	CASSQPRPGEKSDEQFF	TGTGCCAGCAGCCAACCCCGTCCAGGGGAAAAGAGCGATGAGCAGTTCTTC
TRBV19	14	-	-	TRBJ2-2	CASSISQNTGELFF	TGTGCCAGTAGTATAAGCCAGAACACCGGGGAGCTGTTTTTT
TRBV7-9	14	few	-	TRBJ1-5	CASSLAGPGQPQHF	TGTGCCAGCAGCTTAGCGGGTCCCGGGCAGCCCCAGCATTTT
TRBV7-2	15	-	-	TRBJ2-2	CASSVNRGFTGELFF	TGTGCCAGCAGCGTGAACCGGGGGTTCACCGGGGAGCTGTTTTTT
TRBV4-1	13	once	-	TRBJ1-6	CASAGSNNSPLHF	TGCGCCAGCGCCGGGAGTAATAATTCACCCCTCCACTTT
TRBV10-3	13	-	-	TRBJ1-1	CAIRQDMNTEAFF	TGTGCCATCAGACAGGATATGAACACTGAAGCTTTCTTT
TRBV9	14	-	-	TRBJ1-2	CASSQEGSTYGYTF	TGTGCCAGCTCCCAGGAGGGCAGCACCTATGGCTACACCTTC
TRBV12-3/TRBV12-4	12	-	-	TRBJ1-6	CASSLKGSPLHF	TGTGCCAGCAGTTTGAAGGGTTCACCCCTCCACTTT
TRBV5-1	16	-	TRBD2	TRBJ2-1	CASSPDGRGGYNEQFF	TGTGCCAGCAGCCCGGACGGGAGGGGGGGCTACAATGAGCAGTTCTTC
TRBV7-2	15	-	-	TRBJ2-7	CASSLEGGASYEQYF	TGTGCCAGCAGCTTAGAAGGCGGGGCATCCTACGAGCAGTACTTC
TRBV7-8	16	-	-	TRBJ2-3	CASRAYRMGGTDTQYF	TGTGCCAGCCGAGCTTACCGGATGGGGGGAACAGATACGCAGTATTTT
TRBV5-1	16	-	TRBD1	TRBJ1-4	CASRAGQGTANEKLFF	TGCGCCAGCAGGGCGGGACAGGGGACAGCTAATGAAAAACTGTTTTTT
TRBV7-2	14	-	-	TRBJ2-7	CASSLAGAFAEQYF	TGTGCCAGCAGCTTAGCAGGGGCGTTCGCCGAGCAGTACTTC
TRBV4-3	13	-	-	TRBJ1-2	CASSQTGVYGYTF	TGCGCCAGCAGCCAGACGGGGGTCTATGGCTACACCTTC
TRBV7-2	17	once	-	TRBJ2-1	CASSFDLRVSSYNEQFF	TGTGCCAGCAGCTTTGACCTTAGGGTTAGCTCCTACAATGAGCAGTTCTTC
TRBV6-2/TRBV6-3	15	-	-	TRBJ1-1	CASSYLALMNTEAFF	TGTGCCAGCAGTTACCTGGCCTTAATGAACACTGAAGCTTTCTTT
TRBV9	13	-	-	TRBJ1-1	CASSVTGATEAFF	TGTGCCAGCAGCGTTACTGGGGCGACTGAAGCTTTCTTT
TRBV14	15	-	-	TRBJ2-1	CASSRLEQKYNEQFF	TGTGCCAGCAGCCGTCTGGAACAGAAGTACAATGAGCAGTTCTTC
TRBV12-3/TRBV12-4	13	once	-	TRBJ1-1	CASRTYTGTEAFF	TGTGCCAGCAGAACTTACACCGGGACTGAAGCTTTCTTT
TRBV6-5	13	-	-	TRBJ1-1	CASSRVYNTEAFF	TGTGCCAGCAGCCGCGTGTATAACACTGAAGCTTTCTTT
TRBV2	15	-	TRBD1	TRBJ2-1	CASPNPDRDYNEQFF	TGTGCCAGTCCCAACCCGGACAGGGACTACAATGAGCAGTTCTTC
TRBV19	17	once	TRBD1	TRBJ1-5	CASSPQQGGVGNQPQHF	TGTGCCAGTAGTCCCCAACAGGGGGGGGTTGGCAATCAGCCCCAGCATTTT
TRBV5-1	16	-	-	TRBJ2-5	CASSSRPGTPGETQYF	TGCGCCAGCAGCTCCCGCCCCGGGACCCCCGGCGAGACCCAGTACTTC
TRBV7-8	19	-	-	TRBJ2-1	CASSFTQGHRGSSYNEQLF	TGTGCCAGCAGCTTCACCCAGGGCCACCGGGGAAGTTCCTACAATGAGCAGCTCTTC
TRBV6-5	14	-	-	TRBJ1-1	CASTNTFMNTEAFF	TGTGCCAGCACTAACACGTTTATGAACACTGAAGCTTTCTTT
TRBV2	12	-	TRBD2	TRBJ2-1	CASSLSGRGGFF	TGTGCCAGCAGTCTTAGCGGGAGGGGCGGGTTCTTC
TRBV5-4	16	-	-	TRBJ1-6	CASSLGQNKENSPLHF	TGTGCCAGCAGCTTGGGTCAGAATAAGGAGAATTCACCCCTCCACTTT
TRBV19	14	-	-	TRBJ2-2	CASSIGPYTGELFF	TGTGCCAGTAGTATAGGTCCGTACACCGGGGAGCTGTTTTTT
TRBV7-9	15	-	TRBD2	TRBJ2-1	CASSLGSGDYNEQFF	TGTGCCAGCAGCTTAGGTAGCGGGGATTACAATGAGCAGTTCTTC
TRBV24-1	13	-	-	TRBJ1-1	CATSDFEGNKAFF	TGTGCCACCAGTGATTTTGAGGGGAACAAAGCTTTCTTT
TRBV11-2	14	-	TRBD1	TRBJ1-2	CASSLSQGADGYTF	TGTGCCAGCAGCTTATCGCAGGGGGCGGATGGCTACACCTTC
TRBV27	13	-	-	TRBJ2-2	CASRGLRSGELFF	TGTGCCAGCAGAGGACTACGATCCGGGGAGCTGTTTTTT
TRBV6-5	16	-	-	TRBJ1-6	CASSYSPGPPNSPLHF	TGTGCCAGCAGTTACTCTCCCGGACCCCCAAATTCACCCCTCCACTTT
TRBV27	17	-	TRBD1	TRBJ1-5	CASSLRTPLTGREPQHF	TGTGCCAGCAGTTTACGTACCCCCCTGACAGGGAGAGAGCCCCAGCATTTT
TRBV11-3	14	once	-	TRBJ2-1	CASSLPLGIPEQFF	TGTGCCAGCAGCCTACCCTTGGGTATTCCTGAGCAGTTCTTC
TRBV3-1/TRBV3-2	15	few	-	TRBJ2-2	CASSPRDTNTGELFF	TGTGCCAGCAGCCCACGGGACACCAACACCGGGGAGCTGTTTTTT
TRBV27	13	-	-	TRBJ1-1	CASSSQGRTEAFF	TGTGCCAGCAGTTCCCAAGGTCGCACTGAAGCTTTCTTT
TRBV11-3	12	-	-	TRBJ2-3	CASSAQPDTQYF	TGTGCCAGCAGCGCCCAACCGGATACGCAGTATTTT